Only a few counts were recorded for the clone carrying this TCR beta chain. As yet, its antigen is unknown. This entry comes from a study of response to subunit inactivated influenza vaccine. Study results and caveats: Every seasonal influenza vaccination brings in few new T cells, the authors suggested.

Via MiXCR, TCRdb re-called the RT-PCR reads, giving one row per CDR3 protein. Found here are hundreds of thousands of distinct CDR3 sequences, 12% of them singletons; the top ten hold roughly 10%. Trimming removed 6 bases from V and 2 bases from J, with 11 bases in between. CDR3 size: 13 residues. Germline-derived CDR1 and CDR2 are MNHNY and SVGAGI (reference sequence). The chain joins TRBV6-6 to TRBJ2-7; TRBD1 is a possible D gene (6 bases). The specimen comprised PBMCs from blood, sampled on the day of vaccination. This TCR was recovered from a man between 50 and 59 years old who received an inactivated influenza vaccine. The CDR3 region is CASSATGTYEQYF. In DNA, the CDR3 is TGTGCCAGCAGCGCGACAGGTACCTACGAGCAGTACTTC.